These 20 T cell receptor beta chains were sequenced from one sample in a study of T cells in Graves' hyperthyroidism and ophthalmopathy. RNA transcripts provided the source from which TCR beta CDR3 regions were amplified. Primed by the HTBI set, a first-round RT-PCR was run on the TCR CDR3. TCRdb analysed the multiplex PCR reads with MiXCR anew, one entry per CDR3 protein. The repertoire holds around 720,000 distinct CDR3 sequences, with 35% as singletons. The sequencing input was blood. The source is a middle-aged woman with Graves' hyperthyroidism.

CDR3 region: CASSEGTASRNEQFF. CDR3 bases: TGTGCCAGCAGCGAAGGGACAGCCAGTCGCAATGAGCAGTTCTTC. This chain connects TRBV7-2 to TRBJ2-7; 7 bases match TRBD1. Gene TRBJ2-1 matches the end of the DNA better, so the J call may be wrong. CDR3 length: 15 amino acids. Looked up from germline, CDR1 is SGHTA and CDR2 is FQGNSA.

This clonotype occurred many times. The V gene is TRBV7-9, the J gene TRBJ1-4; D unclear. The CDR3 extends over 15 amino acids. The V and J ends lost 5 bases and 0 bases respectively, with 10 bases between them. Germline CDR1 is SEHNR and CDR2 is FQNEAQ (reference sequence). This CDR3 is CASSLAPATNEKLFF. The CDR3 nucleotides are TGTGCCAGCAGCCTTGCCCCCGCAACTAATGAAAAACTGTTTTTT.

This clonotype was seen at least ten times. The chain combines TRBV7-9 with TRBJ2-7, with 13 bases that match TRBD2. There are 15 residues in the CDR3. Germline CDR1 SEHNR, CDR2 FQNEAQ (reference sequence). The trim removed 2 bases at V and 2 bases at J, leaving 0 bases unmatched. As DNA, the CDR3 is TGTGCCAGCAGCTTAACTAGCGGGGGGGCCTACGAGCAGTACTTC. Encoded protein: CASSLTSGGAYEQYF.

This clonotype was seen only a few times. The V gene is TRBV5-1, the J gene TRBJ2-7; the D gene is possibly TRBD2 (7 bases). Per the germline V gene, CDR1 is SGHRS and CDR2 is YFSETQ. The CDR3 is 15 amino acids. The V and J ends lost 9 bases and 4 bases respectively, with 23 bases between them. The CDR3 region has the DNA TGCGCCACCCAACCCGGGGGGCAAGGGGTTTACGAGCAGTACTTC. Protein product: CATQPGGQGVYEQYF.

The DNA for the CDR3 is TGTGCCAGCTCCTTAGGCGAAAAGGGCACTGAAGCTTTCTTT. Residues: CASSLGEKGTEAFF. The chain combines TRBV18 with TRBJ1-1, with D uncertain. Trimming left V 6 bases short and J 4 bases short, with 15 bases between. The CDR3 is 14 residues long. Germline V gives CDR1 KGHSH, CDR2 LQKENI.

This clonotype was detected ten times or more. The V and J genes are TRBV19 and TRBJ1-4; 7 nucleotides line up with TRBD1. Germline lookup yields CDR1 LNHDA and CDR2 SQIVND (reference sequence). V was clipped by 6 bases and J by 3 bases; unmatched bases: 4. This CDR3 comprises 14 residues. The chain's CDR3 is CASRAGTANEKLFF. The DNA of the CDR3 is TGTGCCAGTAGGGCCGGGACAGCTAATGAAAAACTGTTTTTT.

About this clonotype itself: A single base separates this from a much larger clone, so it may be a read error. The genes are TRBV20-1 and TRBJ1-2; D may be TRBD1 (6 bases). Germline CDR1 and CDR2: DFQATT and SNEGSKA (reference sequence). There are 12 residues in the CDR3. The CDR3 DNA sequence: TGCGGTGCTAGAGATAGTCAGGGGGGCTACACCTTC. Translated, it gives CGARDSQGGYTF.

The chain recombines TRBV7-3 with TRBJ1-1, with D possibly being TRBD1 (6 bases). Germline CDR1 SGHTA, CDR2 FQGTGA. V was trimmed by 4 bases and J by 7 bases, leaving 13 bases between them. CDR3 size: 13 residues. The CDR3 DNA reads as TGTGCCAGCAGCTCCCCTAAGGGGGGTGAAGCTTTCTTT. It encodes CASSSPKGGEAFF.

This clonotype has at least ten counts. CDR3 sequence (DNA): TGTGCCAGCAGCCCATCGCCAGACAGGGTTGAGCAGTACTTC. Protein product: CASSPSPDRVEQYF. V gene TRBV7-9 combines with J gene TRBJ2-7; 7 bases are a match to TRBD1. With V trimmed by 5 bases and J by 7 bases, 11 bases remained unmatched. The germline gives CDR1 SEHNR, CDR2 FQNEAQ (reference sequence). The length of the CDR3 is 14 residues.

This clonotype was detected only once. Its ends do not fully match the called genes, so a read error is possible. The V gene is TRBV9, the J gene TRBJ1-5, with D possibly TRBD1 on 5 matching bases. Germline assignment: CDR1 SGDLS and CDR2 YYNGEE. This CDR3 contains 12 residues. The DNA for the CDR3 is TGTGCCAGCTACAGGAATAATCAGCCCCGGCATTTT. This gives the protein CASYRNNQPRHF. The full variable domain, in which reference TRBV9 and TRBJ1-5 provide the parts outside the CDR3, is DSGVTQTPKHLITATGQRVTLRCSPRSGDLSVYWYQQSLDQGLQFLIQYYNGEERAKGNILERFSAQQFPDLHSELNLSSLELGDSALYFCASYRNNQPRHFGDGTRLSIL.

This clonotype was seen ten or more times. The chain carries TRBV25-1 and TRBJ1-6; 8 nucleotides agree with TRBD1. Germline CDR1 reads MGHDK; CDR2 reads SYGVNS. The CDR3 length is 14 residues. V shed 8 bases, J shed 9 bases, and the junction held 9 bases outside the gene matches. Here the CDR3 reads CASSRTGSGSPLHF. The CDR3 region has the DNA TGTGCCAGCTCTCGGACAGGGAGCGGTTCACCCCTCCACTTT.

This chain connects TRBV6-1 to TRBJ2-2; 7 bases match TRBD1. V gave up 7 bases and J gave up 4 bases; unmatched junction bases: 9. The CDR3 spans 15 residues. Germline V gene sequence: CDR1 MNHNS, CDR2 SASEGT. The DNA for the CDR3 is TGTGCCAGCAAAGCCGGGACAGTTGGCACCGGGGAGCTGTTTTTT. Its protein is CASKAGTVGTGELFF.

CDR3 DNA sequence: TGTGCCAGCAGTTACTCGGACAGGGGAATGGGTGGCTACACCTTC. This sequence encodes CASSYSDRGMGGYTF. The chain employs TRBV6-6 and TRBJ1-2, with 9 bases matching TRBD1. The CDR3 consists of 15 residues. Germline values: CDR1 MNHNY, CDR2 SVGAGI (reference sequence). Trimming cost V 0 bases and J 7 bases; bases outside gene matches: 6.

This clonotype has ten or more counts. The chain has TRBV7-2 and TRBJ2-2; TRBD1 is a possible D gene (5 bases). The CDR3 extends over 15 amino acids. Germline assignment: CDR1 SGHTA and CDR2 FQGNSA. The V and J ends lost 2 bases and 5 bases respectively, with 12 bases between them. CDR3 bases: TGTGCCAGCAGCTTAACCCAGGGAAAGACCGGGGAGCTGTTTTTT. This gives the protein CASSLTQGKTGELFF.

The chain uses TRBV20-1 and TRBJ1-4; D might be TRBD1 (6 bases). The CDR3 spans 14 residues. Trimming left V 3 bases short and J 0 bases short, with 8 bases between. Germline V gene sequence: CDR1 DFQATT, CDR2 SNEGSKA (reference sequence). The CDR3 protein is CSASPGATNEKLFF. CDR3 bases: TGCAGTGCTAGTCCAGGGGCAACTAATGAAAAACTGTTTTTT.

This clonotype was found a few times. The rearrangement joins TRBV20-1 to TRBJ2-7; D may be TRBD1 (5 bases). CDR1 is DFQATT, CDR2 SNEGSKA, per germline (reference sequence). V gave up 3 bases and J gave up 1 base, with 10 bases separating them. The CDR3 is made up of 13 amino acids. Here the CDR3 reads CSARTEGSYEQYF. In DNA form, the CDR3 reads TGCAGTGCTAGGACAGAAGGGTCCTACGAGCAGTACTTC.

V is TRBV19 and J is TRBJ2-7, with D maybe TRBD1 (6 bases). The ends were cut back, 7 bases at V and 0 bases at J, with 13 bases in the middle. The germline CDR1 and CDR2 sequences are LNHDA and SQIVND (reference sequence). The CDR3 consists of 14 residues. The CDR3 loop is CASNSRGGSYEQYF. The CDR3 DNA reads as TGTGCCAGTAATTCGAGAGGGGGCTCCTACGAGCAGTACTTC.

CDR3 in DNA: TGTGCCAGCAGCTTGGGACTCAAAGCCTACGAGCAGTACTTC. It yields the protein CASSLGLKAYEQYF. V gene TRBV19 combines with J gene TRBJ2-7; maybe TRBD2 (6 bases). This CDR3 contains 14 residues. Trimming shortened V by 9 bases and J by 2 bases, and 17 bases separated the two germline ends. Per the germline V gene, CDR1 is LNHDA and CDR2 is SQIVND (reference sequence).

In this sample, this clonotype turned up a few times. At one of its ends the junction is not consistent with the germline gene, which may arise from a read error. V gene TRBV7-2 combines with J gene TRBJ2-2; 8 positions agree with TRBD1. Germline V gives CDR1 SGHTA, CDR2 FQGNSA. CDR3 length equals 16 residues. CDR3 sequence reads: CASSLRGTGFFGELFF. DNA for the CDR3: TGCGCCAGCAGCTTGAGGGGGACAGGATTTTTCGGGGAGCTGTTTTTT.

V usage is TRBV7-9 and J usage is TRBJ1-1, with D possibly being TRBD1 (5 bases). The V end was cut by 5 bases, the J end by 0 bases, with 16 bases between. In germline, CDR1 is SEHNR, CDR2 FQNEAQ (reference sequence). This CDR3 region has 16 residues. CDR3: CASSPKPGTMNTEAFF. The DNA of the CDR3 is TGTGCCAGCAGCCCCAAACCCGGGACGATGAACACTGAAGCTTTCTTT.